The 21 T cell receptor beta chains below all came from one sample that was sequenced in a study of T cell repertoires and HLA-DP antigens. No cognate antigen is known for these TCRs. Clones were read by immunoSEQ multiplex PCR, and TCRdb kept only the in-frame ones, dropping some. In the table there are about 73,000 clones, around 80% of which are singletons. The sample taken for sequencing was CD4+ T cells from PBMCs. These receptors were taken from a man aged 60 to 69 in good health and CMV-seronegative.

The chain employs TRBV5-6 and TRBJ1-4; D gene uncertain. The CDR3 extends over 13 amino acids. Germline CDR1 and CDR2: SGHDT and YYEEEE. V gave up 2 bases and J gave up 0 bases, with 2 bases separating them. The CDR3 region has the DNA TGTGCCAGCAGCTTTGCAACTAATGAAAAACTGTTTTTT. The encoded protein is CASSFATNEKLFF.

This clone was detected a few times. The genes are TRBV18 and TRBJ1-1; D is uncertain. The CDR3 is 12 amino acids. V lost 2 bases and J lost 5, with 6 bases in between. CDR1 and CDR2 from the germline V gene are KGHSH and LQKENI. In DNA, the CDR3 is TGTGCCAGCTCACCAACGGGGACTGAAGCTTTCTTT. Its protein is CASSPTGTEAFF.

The chain employs TRBV4-3 and TRBJ2-7; 11 positions agree with TRBD2. Germline V gives CDR1 LGHNA, CDR2 YSLEER. The CDR3 runs to 19 residues. V shed 1 base, J shed 8 bases, and the junction held 19 bases outside the gene matches. CDR3 in amino acids: CASSQGQGKGTSGCLKQYV. As DNA, the CDR3 is TGCGCCAGCAGCCAAGGACAGGGGAAAGGGACTAGCGGTTGCCTGAAGCAGTACGTC.

The rearrangement uses TRBV5-4 and TRBJ2-7, with 7 bases lining up with TRBD2. The CDR3 sequence is 16 residues long. After removal of 3 bases from V and 0 bases from J, the junction contained 9 bases not matched to a gene. Germline values: CDR1 SGHNT, CDR2 YYREEE (reference sequence). The CDR3 protein is CASSSNGRSSSYEQYV. For the CDR3, the DNA is TGTGCCAGCAGCTCAAACGGGAGGTCGAGCTCCTACGAGCAGTACGTC.

This clone was seen only once. V is TRBV27 and J is TRBJ2-1; D perhaps matches TRBD2 (6 bases). The V gene's germline CDR1 is MNHEY and CDR2 SMNVEV (reference sequence). The CDR3 has 13 residues. With 6 bases removed from V and 2 bases from J, the gap between germline ends came to 8 bases. CDR3 nucleotide sequence: TGTGCCAGCAGCGGGGGAGCCTACAATGAGCAGTTCTTC. It is translated as CASSGGAYNEQFF.

This clone has just one count. V is TRBV5-6 and J is TRBJ1-2; tentative D call: TRBD1 (5 bases). CDR3 size: 15 residues. Germline loops: CDR1 SGHDT, CDR2 YYEEEE. V lost 6 bases and J lost 0, with 15 bases in between. CDR3 bases: TGTGCCAGCATCACGGGACGTAGAGCTAACTATGGCTACACCTTC. This translates into CASITGRRANYGYTF.

The chain is built from TRBV4-3 and TRBJ2-1, with TRBD2 identical over 12 bases. The CDR3 is made up of 18 amino acids. V dropped 3 bases and J dropped 2; count of bases not matched to a gene: 8. Germline CDR1 LGHNA, CDR2 YSLEER. The DNA for the CDR3 is TGCGCCAGCAGCCAGGGGCTAGCGGGAGGGGAGACCTACAATGAGCAGTTCTTC. Its translation is CASSQGLAGGETYNEQFF.

V usage is TRBV5-1 and J usage is TRBJ2-6; 8 nucleotides line up with TRBD2. V lost 0 bases and J lost 0; bases outside the gene matches: 5. Per the germline V gene, CDR1 is SGHRS and CDR2 is YFSETQ. The length of the CDR3 is 18 residues. CDR3 protein: CASSLVVAGSSGANVLTF. The CDR3 DNA follows: TGCGCCAGCAGCTTGGTAGTAGCGGGGTCCTCTGGGGCCAACGTCCTGACTTTC.

The chain uses TRBV18 and TRBJ2-2, with D maybe TRBD1 (5 bases). This CDR3 has 16 amino acids. The V gene lost 0 bases and the J gene lost 2 bases, with 10 bases spanning the gap. Germline V gene data show CDR1 as KGHSH and CDR2 as LQKENI. In DNA, the CDR3 is TGTGCCAGCTCACCACCGAGTCAGGGTAACACCGGGGAGCTGTTTTTT. It encodes CASSPPSQGNTGELFF. Using reference TRBV18 and TRBJ2-2 for the parts outside the CDR3, the full variable domain is NAGVMQNPRHLVRRRGQEARLRCSPMKGHSHVYWYRQLPEEGLKFMVYLQKENIIDESGMPKERFSAEFPKEGPSILRIQQVVRGDSAAYFCASSPPSQGNTGELFFGEGSRLTVL.

This clone showed up just a few times. The rearrangement uses TRBV2 and TRBJ1-5; D is unclear. Between the trimmed V and J ends, which lost 6 bases and 6 bases, there was a span of 15 bases. The CDR3 is 14 amino acids. CDR1 and CDR2 (germline): SNHLY, FYNNEI. The CDR3 here is CASRPGLLIQPQHF. The CDR3 nucleotides read TGTGCCAGCAGACCCGGACTGTTAATTCAGCCCCAGCATTTT.

The chain employs TRBV27 and TRBJ2-5; D perhaps matches TRBD1 (6 bases). This CDR3 is built from 13 residues. The V end was cut by 7 bases, the J end by 7 bases, with 16 bases between. Germline V gives CDR1 MNHEY, CDR2 SMNVEV (reference sequence). CDR3 DNA: TGTGCCAGCACCCCTCGACAAGGGGGGACCCAGTACTTC. This translates into CASTPRQGGTQYF.

This clone is a singleton in its sample. The chain couples TRBV14 to TRBJ1-6, with D unresolved. CDR1 and CDR2 (germline): SGHDN, FVKESK. The ends were cut back, 1 base at V and 12 bases at J, with 10 bases in the middle. The CDR3 has 13 residues. The CDR3 here is CASSQGGDLPLHF. The DNA for the CDR3 is TGTGCCAGCAGCCAAGGGGGAGATTTACCCCTCCACTTT.

This rearrangement joins TRBV5-5 to TRBJ1-3, with D maybe TRBD1 (5 bases). Trimming removed 4 bases from V and 2 bases from J, with 10 bases in between. The CDR3 runs 14 residues. Germline CDR1 SGHKS, CDR2 YYEKEE (reference sequence). The CDR3 coding sequence is TGTGCCAGCAGCACCGGGGGTACTGGAAACACCATATATTTT. Its translation is CASSTGGTGNTIYF.

The chain is built from TRBV5-1 and TRBJ2-2; D call uncertain. Per the germline V gene, CDR1 is SGHRS and CDR2 is YFSETQ. V was shortened by 4 bases and J by 4 bases, with 8 bases between the two germline ends. The CDR3 is 13 amino acids. CDR3 in amino acids: CASSPDPTGELFF. The DNA for the CDR3 is TGCGCCAGCAGCCCCGACCCCACCGGGGAGCTGTTTTTT.

The V gene is TRBV4-3, the J gene TRBJ2-1; D is perhaps TRBD1 (6 bases). Germline CDR1 is LGHNA and CDR2 is YSLEER. The CDR3 is made up of 14 amino acids. Trimming took off 4 bases at V and 3 bases at J, with 10 bases between the two ends. CDR3 in amino acids: CASSRGQNYNEQFF. The CDR3 nucleotides are TGCGCCAGCAGCCGAGGACAGAACTACAATGAGCAGTTCTTC.

This clone was observed at least ten times. The chain joins TRBV29-1 to TRBJ1-1; D remains ambiguous. This CDR3 comprises 13 residues. Trimming left V 7 bases short and J 2 bases short, with 14 bases between. CDR1 is SQVTM and CDR2 is ANQGSEA in the germline V gene. The CDR3 region is CSAAPRPNTEAFF. CDR3 DNA sequence: TGCAGCGCTGCCCCCCGCCCCAACACTGAAGCTTTCTTT.

V is TRBV9 and J is TRBJ2-5, with 8 bases lining up with TRBD2. CDR1 SGDLS and CDR2 YYNGEE come from the germline V gene. The CDR3 spans 16 residues. V shed 0 bases and J 5 bases; nucleotides not matched to a gene: 9. The CDR3 nucleotides read TGTGCCAGCAGCGTAGGAGGCGGGGGGAGACGGGAGACCCAGTACTTC. This gives the protein CASSVGGGGRRETQYF. The entire variable domain, with the rest obtained from reference TRBV9 and TRBJ2-5, is as follows: DSGVTQTPKHLITATGQRVTLRCSPRSGDLSVYWYQQSLDQGLQFLIQYYNGEERAKGNILERFSAQQFPDLHSELNLSSLELGDSALYFCASSVGGGGRRETQYFGPGTRLLVL.

The rearrangement uses TRBV30 and TRBJ2-5, with 9 bases aligning to TRBD2. The V gene's germline CDR1 is GTSNPN and CDR2 SVGIG (reference sequence). The V gene end was trimmed by 6 bases and the J gene end by 5 bases; junction bases not matched to a gene: 10. CDR3 length equals 14 residues. In DNA form, the CDR3 reads TGTGCCTGCCGCCGAGCGGGAGGTCCCGAGACCCAGTACTTC. Translating gives CACRRAGGPETQYF.

The J gene is TRBJ1-5, the V gene TRBV28; a weak D match, TRBD1 (5 bases). Germline V CDR1 and CDR2: MDHEN, SYDVKM. This CDR3 has 16 amino acids. The germline V and J ends were trimmed by 3 bases and 2 bases, with 14 bases remaining between them. The CDR3 sequence is CASSLLWGGRNQPQHF. The CDR3 coding sequence is TGTGCCAGCAGTTTGTTGTGGGGGGGTCGCAATCAGCCCCAGCATTTT.

Concerning this clone itself: This may be a read error: a much more frequent sequence differs by one nucleotide. In the same sample, other DNA sequences code for this CDR3. The chain couples TRBV6-1 to TRBJ1-6; D gene unclear. The V gene lost 6 bases and the J gene lost 4 bases, with 10 bases spanning the gap. Germline assignment: CDR1 MNHNS and CDR2 SASEGT. The CDR3 sequence is 14 residues long. The CDR3 spells CASSAGPYNSPLHF. The CDR3 nucleotides read TGTGCCAGCAGCGCCGGGCCTTATAATTCACCCCTCCACTTT.

This clone has a single count. This chain uses TRBV6-1 with TRBJ1-2, with D hard to call. The V gene's germline CDR1 is MNHNS and CDR2 SASEGT. The CDR3 has 12 residues. V lost 4 bases and J 4 bases, leaving 7 bases between the germline ends. The CDR3 sequence is CASSGDSYGYTF. CDR3 nucleotide sequence: TGTGCCAGCAGTGGGGATTCCTATGGCTACACCTTC.